Below, 7 T cell receptor beta chains from the same sample are listed, as sequenced in a study of blood T cell repertoires in COVID-19. Method: immunoSEQ multiplex PCR; TCRdb's copy keeps in-frame clones and lacks some. This table holds about 250,000 clones, approximately 83% found once. Sequencing was carried out using PBMCs or T cells enriched from blood (not recorded which). The receptors originated from a man aged 50 or older who had recovered from COVID-19.

The chain combines TRBV11-3 with TRBJ2-7, with D perhaps matching TRBD2 (6 bases). Trimming cost V 1 base and J 2 bases, with 9 bases left between them. The CDR3 is 14 amino acids. CDR1 is SGHNT, CDR2 YENEEA, per germline. The DNA for the CDR3 is TGTGCCAGCAGCTTAGCGGGAGTCACCTACGAGCAGTACTTC. Translating it yields CASSLAGVTYEQYF.

The J gene is TRBJ2-3, the V gene TRBV5-1; no clear D. The V and J ends lost 4 bases and 2 bases respectively, with 5 bases between them. The CDR3 sequence is 12 residues long. Germline assignment: CDR1 SGHRS and CDR2 YFSETQ. The CDR3 here is CASSPDTDTQYF. The CDR3 nucleotides are TGCGCCAGCAGCCCAGACACAGATACGCAGTATTTT.

This clone has a single count. The rearrangement uses TRBV28 and TRBJ1-4, with unresolved D. Per the germline V gene, CDR1 is MDHEN and CDR2 is SYDVKM. This CDR3 contains 14 residues. Deletions cut 2 bases from V and 12 bases from J, with 16 bases between. The CDR3 bases are TGTGCCAGCAGTTTAAGTCCCCGTACCGGGGAACTGTTTTTT. This gives the protein CASSLSPRTGELFF.

The V call is TRBV10-1, the J call TRBJ2-7; TRBD2 matches 7 bases. V lost 2 bases to trimming and J lost 3 bases; unmatched junction nucleotides: 13. CDR1 is WNHNN, CDR2 SYGVQD, per germline (reference sequence). The length of the CDR3 is 17 residues. CDR3 sequence (DNA): TGCGCCAGCAGTGAGCCCGTTGAAAAGCGGGAAGTCTACGAGCAGTACTTC. Translation gives CASSEPVEKREVYEQYF.

The genes are TRBV5-6 and TRBJ2-2; 9 bases line up with TRBD1. V lost 1 base and J lost 2; bases outside the gene matches: 3. CDR1 and CDR2 from the germline V gene are SGHDT and YYEEEE. The CDR3 sequence is 16 residues long. The chain's CDR3 is CASSLTGQGNTGELFF. The CDR3 region has the DNA TGTGCCAGCAGCTTGACGGGACAGGGCAACACCGGGGAGCTGTTTTTT. Based on the CDR3 plus reference TRBV5-6 and TRBJ2-2, the full variable domain is DAGVTQSPTHLIKTRGQQVTLRCSPKSGHDTVSWYQQALGQGPQFIFQYYEEEERQRGNFPDRFSGHQFPNYSSELNVNALLLGDSALYLCASSLTGQGNTGELFFGEGSRLTVL.

The genes are TRBV5-8 and TRBJ1-5; TRBD1 agrees at 10 bases. Germline-derived CDR1 and CDR2 are SGHTS and YDEGEE. This CDR3 has 15 residues. The J segment lost 6 bases and the V segment lost 4 bases, leaving 7 bases of the junction unmatched. The CDR3 region has the DNA TGTGCCAGCAGCAGGGGACAGGGGATGCGTCAGCCCCAGCATTTT. It codes for CASSRGQGMRQPQHF.

The chain employs TRBV9 and TRBJ1-1; D call uncertain. This CDR3 spans 13 amino acids. Trimming removed 7 bases from V and 0 bases from J, with 10 bases in between. CDR1 and CDR2 (germline): SGDLS, YYNGEE. CDR3 sequence: CASGNNLNTEAFF. For the CDR3, the DNA is TGTGCCAGCGGCAACAACCTGAACACTGAAGCTTTCTTT.